The 27 T cell receptor beta chains below were found in one sample sequenced in a study of blood T cells in healthy people across ages. Using a J-beta primer mix together with a sample-barcoded 5' primer, a second PCR was run for about 6 to 11 cycles. A single record per CDR3 protein comes from TCRdb applying MiXCR to the 5' RACE reads. The data show roughly 1,300,000 distinct CDR3 sequences, roughly 60% seen once. The sample taken for sequencing was blood. Receptors were obtained from a man younger than 30 in good health.

The rearrangement joins TRBV29-1 to TRBJ2-1; TRBD2 matches 12 bases. Per the germline V gene, CDR1 is SQVTM and CDR2 is ANQGSEA. J gave up 7 bases and V 6 bases, and 7 bases lay outside the gene matches. The CDR3 runs to 14 residues. CDR3 nucleotides: TGCAGCGTCCCTAGCGGGAGGGCCGAAAATGAGCAGTTCTTC. Its protein product is CSVPSGRAENEQFF.

This rearrangement joins TRBV27 to TRBJ2-2; D is unclear. This CDR3 is built from 15 residues. The germline gives CDR1 MNHEY, CDR2 SMNVEV (reference sequence). The V and J ends lost 2 bases and 5 bases respectively, with 12 bases between them. As DNA, the CDR3 is TGTGCCAGCAGTTTAACTCCGGGTTGGACCGGGGAGCTGTTTTTT. Residues: CASSLTPGWTGELFF.

The chain recombines TRBV2 with TRBJ1-2; no clear D. Germline CDR1 SNHLY, CDR2 FYNNEI. The V and J ends lost 7 bases and 4 bases respectively, with 10 bases between them. The length of the CDR3 is 12 residues. The CDR3 protein is CASTWEGYGYTF. For the CDR3, the DNA is TGTGCCAGCACCTGGGAGGGCTATGGCTACACCTTC.

J is TRBJ2-1 and V is TRBV4-1; TRBD1 aligns across 11 bases. CDR1 and CDR2 from the germline V gene are MGHRA and YSYEKL. This CDR3 region has 16 residues. The V and J ends lost 1 base and 6 bases, in that order; junction bases with no gene match: 5. The CDR3 region has the DNA TGCGCCAGCAGCCAAGTCGGGACAGGGGGTATCAATGAGCAGTTCTTC. Its translation is CASSQVGTGGINEQFF.

This sequence joins TRBV5-1 and TRBJ2-3; TRBD2 aligns across 8 bases. CDR3 length: 14 residues. CDR1 SGHRS and CDR2 YFSETQ come from the germline V gene. V trimming: 7 bases; J trimming: 3 bases; junction bases outside the gene matches: 7. For the CDR3, the DNA is TGCGCCAGCGCCGGGGGGGCGATAACAGATACGCAGTATTTT. Translated, it gives CASAGGAITDTQYF.

The V and J genes are TRBV11-2 and TRBJ2-2, with D unclear. V was pared by 8 bases and J by 0 bases, with 19 bases between. The CDR3 contains 17 residues. Germline CDR1 is SGHAT and CDR2 is FQNNGV. Written as DNA, the CDR3 is TGTGCCAGCCCAAAAGCCGCCAACAGAGCGAACACCGGGGAGCTGTTTTTT. Its protein product is CASPKAANRANTGELFF.

The V gene is TRBV29-1, the J gene TRBJ2-1; TRBD2 might be the D (5 bases). V gave up 7 bases and J gave up 7 bases, with 17 bases separating them. Germline CDR1 reads SQVTM; CDR2 reads ANQGSEA. The length of the CDR3 is 13 residues. CDR3 region: CSATLGRRNEQFF. The CDR3 nucleotides are TGCAGCGCTACCCTAGGGCGGAGGAATGAGCAGTTCTTC.

The V gene is TRBV7-2, the J gene TRBJ2-1; perhaps D is TRBD1 or TRBD2 (5 bases each). CDR1 is SGHTA, CDR2 FQGNSA, per germline. The CDR3 contains 14 residues. The V end was cut by 1 base, the J end by 7 bases, with 11 bases between. CDR3 sequence reads: CASSLVSWGNEQFF. CDR3 DNA: TGTGCCAGCAGCTTAGTCTCTTGGGGGAATGAGCAGTTCTTC. The full variable domain, its missing parts supplied by reference TRBV7-2 and TRBJ2-1, is GAGVSQSPSNKVTEKGKDVELRCDPISGHTALYWYRQSLGQGLEFLIYFQGNSAPDKSGLPSDRFSAERTGGSVSTLTIQRTQQEDSAVYLCASSLVSWGNEQFFGPGTRLTVL.

The chain combines TRBV10-3 with TRBJ2-1; D is unclear. This CDR3 contains 12 residues. V lost 2 bases and J lost 15, with 14 bases in between. Germline V gene sequence: CDR1 ENHRY, CDR2 SYGVKD. CDR3 in DNA: TGTGCCATCAGTGAGACGGCGGAGTGGGGGTTCTTC. It is translated as CAISETAEWGFF.

The chain recombines TRBV5-5 with TRBJ1-1, with D possibly matching TRBD1 (5 bases). V lost 3 bases to trimming and J lost 8 bases, with 14 bases between them. Germline V gene sequence: CDR1 SGHKS, CDR2 YYEKEE (reference sequence). The CDR3 has 13 amino acids. The CDR3 reads CASSSTARGEAFF. CDR3 nucleotide sequence: TGTGCCAGCAGCTCGACAGCCCGGGGGGAAGCTTTCTTT.

The rearrangement joins TRBV28 to TRBJ2-3; 7 nucleotides agree with TRBD2. The CDR3 totals 15 residues. Germline V gene sequence: CDR1 MDHEN, CDR2 SYDVKM. V was clipped by 5 bases and J by 14 bases; unmatched bases: 19. CDR3 protein: CASSANSPLAPPRYF. The CDR3 bases are TGTGCCAGCAGTGCTAACTCCCCACTAGCGCCACCTCGGTATTTT.

The rearrangement links TRBV10-3 to TRBJ2-4; D not resolved. The DNA end is more similar to TRBJ2-7, so the J call may be wrong. The germline gives CDR1 ENHRY, CDR2 SYGVKD. The CDR3 extends over 13 amino acids. CDR3 protein: CAINAGPSYEQYF. CDR3 bases: TGTGCCATCAACGCCGGGCCATCCTACGAGCAGTACTTC.

The chain couples TRBV5-1 to TRBJ2-2; unclear D gene. The V end was cut by 0 bases, the J end by 2 bases, with 8 bases between. Germline assignment: CDR1 SGHRS and CDR2 YFSETQ. This CDR3 spans 15 amino acids. CDR3 nucleotide sequence: TGCGCCAGCAGCTTGGACAACCTTAACACCGGGGAGCTGTTTTTT. This codes for CASSLDNLNTGELFF.

The chain has TRBV7-9 and TRBJ2-5, with D uncertain. Germline values: CDR1 SEHNR, CDR2 FQNEAQ (reference sequence). Deletions cut 1 base from V and 2 bases from J, with 8 bases between. This CDR3 comprises 14 residues. The CDR3 here is CASSLGRPQETQYF. Written as DNA, the CDR3 is TGTGCCAGCAGCTTAGGGCGCCCACAAGAGACCCAGTACTTC.

The chain's CDR3 is CASSPKDSSSSYEQYF. The CDR3 coding sequence is TGTGCCAGCAGCCCAAAGGACAGCTCAAGCTCCTACGAGCAGTACTTC. J is TRBJ2-7 and V is TRBV7-9; D perhaps matches TRBD1 (6 bases). The CDR3 sequence is 16 residues long. The V end lost 5 bases, the J end lost 0 bases, and 17 bases lay between the germline ends. CDR1 is SEHNR, CDR2 FQNEAQ, per germline (reference sequence).

The chain joins TRBV7-2 to TRBJ2-1, with 7 bases matching TRBD1. The CDR3 is made up of 14 amino acids. CDR1 and CDR2 (germline): SGHTA, FQGNSA. V shed 1 base, J shed 13 bases, and the junction held 10 bases outside the gene matches. This CDR3 reads CASSLGGGQETQFF. CDR3 nucleotides: TGTGCCAGCAGCTTAGGAGGGGGCCAAGAGACCCAGTTCTTC.

A remark on this clonotype: At one end the junction does not follow the germline gene, possibly because of a read error. The chain uses TRBV10-3 and TRBJ2-3; 12 bases map to TRBD2. Germline V gene data show CDR1 as ENHRY and CDR2 as SYGVKD. The CDR3 sequence is 16 residues long. The CDR3: CAVRASGRAETDTQYF. CDR3 bases: TGTGCCGTCAGAGCTAGCGGGAGGGCCGAGACAGATACGCAGTATTTT.

This clonotype was detected only once. The rearrangement links TRBV7-2 to TRBJ2-1; no clear D. CDR1 is SGHTA and CDR2 is FQGNSA in the germline V gene. The CDR3 consists of 14 residues. Trimming stripped 5 bases from V and 3 bases from J, with 11 bases between. The CDR3 region has the DNA TGTGCCAGCAGCCCTATCGGTTACTACAATGAGCAGTTCTTC. It translates to CASSPIGYYNEQFF.

The CDR3 DNA sequence: TGTGCCAGTACCCCTGGGCAGGGAGAGAATCAGCCCCAGCATTTT. It specifies CASTPGQGENQPQHF. V gene TRBV6-2 or TRBV6-3 combines with J gene TRBJ1-5; a weak D match, TRBD1 (5 bases). Trimming cost V 9 bases and J 4 bases, with 19 bases left between them. The V gene's germline CDR1 is MNHEY and CDR2 SVGEGT. The CDR3 is 15 residues long.

This rearrangement joins TRBV15 to TRBJ2-5; 7 bases are a match to TRBD1. The CDR3 sequence is 15 residues long. Germline assignment: CDR1 LNHNV and CDR2 YYDKDF (reference sequence). With V trimmed by 3 bases and J by 0 bases, 4 bases remained unmatched. The CDR3 region is CATSRVGQNQETQYF. In DNA, the CDR3 is TGTGCCACCAGCAGGGTGGGACAGAACCAAGAGACCCAGTACTTC. Full variable domain (remainder filled in from reference TRBV15 and TRBJ2-5): DAMVIQNPRYQVTQFGKPVTLSCSQTLNHNVMYWYQQKSSQAPKLLFHYYDKDFNNEADTPDNFQSRRPNTSFCFLDIRSPGLGDTAMYLCATSRVGQNQETQYFGPGTRLLVL.

Only a few counts were recorded for this clonotype. This chain links TRBV4-3 with TRBJ2-1, with TRBD2 as a possible D gene (7 bases). The germline V gene has CDR1 LGHNA and CDR2 YSLEER. The V end lost 6 bases, the J end lost 6 bases, and 21 bases lay between the germline ends. This CDR3 is 16 amino acids long. DNA for the CDR3: TGCGCCAGCAGTCAATTACCGGGACTACAGGGCAATGAGCAGTTCTTC. Translated: CASSQLPGLQGNEQFF.

This clonotype came up once. The rearrangement links TRBV5-8 to TRBJ2-4; 7 nucleotides line up with TRBD2. The J call may be wrong; the DNA end is better matched by TRBJ2-7. Germline V gene data show CDR1 as SGHTS and CDR2 as YDEGEE. CDR3 length equals 15 residues. As DNA, the CDR3 is TGTGCCAGCAGCTTGGCGACTAGCCTACCCTACGAGCAGTACTTC. It codes for CASSLATSLPYEQYF.

V usage is TRBV20-1 and J usage is TRBJ2-1; 10 nucleotides agree with TRBD2. J lost 4 bases, V lost 7 bases, and 13 bases had no gene match. This CDR3 is built from 16 residues. Germline assignment: CDR1 DFQATT and CDR2 SNEGSKA (reference sequence). CDR3 amino acids: CSVIQTSGLSYNEQFF. In DNA, the CDR3 is TGCAGTGTTATTCAGACTAGCGGGCTCTCGTACAATGAGCAGTTCTTC.

This clonotype was counted a few times. V gene TRBV4-3 combines with J gene TRBJ2-1, with TRBD1 identical over 7 bases. J gave up 2 bases and V 0 bases, and 7 bases lay outside the gene matches. CDR1 and CDR2 from the germline V gene are LGHNA and YSLEER. This CDR3 region has 17 residues. The CDR3 nucleotides read TGCGCCAGCAGCCAAGATAGGTACCAGGGGGCCTACAATGAGCAGTTCTTC. Translation: CASSQDRYQGAYNEQFF.

This sequence joins TRBV20-1 and TRBJ1-1, with 8 positions matching TRBD1. Losses at the gene ends were 3 bases for V and 4 bases for J; bases not matched to a gene: 10. CDR3 length: 15 residues. Germline CDR1 is DFQATT and CDR2 is SNEGSKA (reference sequence). CDR3 nucleotides: TGCAGTGCTAGCGGTCTCAGGGGGCGAACCACTGAAGCTTTCTTT. Translating gives CSASGLRGRTTEAFF.

V usage is TRBV25-1 and J usage is TRBJ1-2; 7 nucleotides match TRBD1. The V gene's germline CDR1 is MGHDK and CDR2 SYGVNS. CDR3 length: 12 amino acids. Unmatched junction bases numbered 7, after V lost 7 bases and J lost 8 bases. The CDR3 nucleotides are TGTGCCAGCACTGAGGGGGCAAGCGGCTACACCTTC. This sequence encodes CASTEGASGYTF.

The rearrangement uses TRBV4-2 and TRBJ1-6; a possible D gene is TRBD1 (5 bases). The CDR3 is 18 residues long. Germline lookup yields CDR1 LGHNA and CDR2 YNFKEQ. The germline V and J ends were trimmed by 0 bases and 0 bases, with 12 bases remaining between them. CDR3 residues: CASSQDRGGISYNSPLHF. Written as DNA, the CDR3 is TGTGCCAGCAGCCAAGATAGGGGAGGGATCTCCTATAATTCACCCCTCCACTTT.